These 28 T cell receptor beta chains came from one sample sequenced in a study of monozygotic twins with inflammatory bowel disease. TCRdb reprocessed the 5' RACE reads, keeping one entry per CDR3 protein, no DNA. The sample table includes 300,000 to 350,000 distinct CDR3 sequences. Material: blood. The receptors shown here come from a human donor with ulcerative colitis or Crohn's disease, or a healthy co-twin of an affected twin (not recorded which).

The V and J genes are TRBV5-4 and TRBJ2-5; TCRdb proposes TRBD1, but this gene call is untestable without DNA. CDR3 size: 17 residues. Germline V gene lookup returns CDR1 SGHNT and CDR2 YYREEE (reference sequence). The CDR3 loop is CASSWGVERGPQETQYF.

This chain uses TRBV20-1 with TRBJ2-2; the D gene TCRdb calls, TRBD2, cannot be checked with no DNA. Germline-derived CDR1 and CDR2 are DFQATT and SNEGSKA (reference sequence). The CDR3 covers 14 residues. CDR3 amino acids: CSAPISGGTGELFF.

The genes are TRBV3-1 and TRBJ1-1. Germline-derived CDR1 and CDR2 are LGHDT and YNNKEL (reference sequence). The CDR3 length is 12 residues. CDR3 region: CASSQERAEAFF.

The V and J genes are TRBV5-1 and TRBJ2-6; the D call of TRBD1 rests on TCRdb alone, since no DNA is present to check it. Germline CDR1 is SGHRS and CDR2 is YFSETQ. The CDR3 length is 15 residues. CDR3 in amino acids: CASSPAYGQGGVLTF.

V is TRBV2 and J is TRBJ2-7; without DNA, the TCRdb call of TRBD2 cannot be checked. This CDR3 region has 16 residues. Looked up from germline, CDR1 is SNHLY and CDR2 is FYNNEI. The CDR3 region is CASSWVTGLAGGEQYF.

The CDR3 region is CASHLRSGPNTEAFF. The chain employs TRBV5-6 and TRBJ1-1. This CDR3 has 15 amino acids. Per germline, CDR1 SGHDT and CDR2 YYEEEE. Complete variable domain (other parts from reference TRBV5-6 and TRBJ1-1): DAGVTQSPTHLIKTRGQQVTLRCSPKSGHDTVSWYQQALGQGPQFIFQYYEEEERQRGNFPDRFSGHQFPNYSSELNVNALLLGDSALYLCASHLRSGPNTEAFFGQGTRLTVV.

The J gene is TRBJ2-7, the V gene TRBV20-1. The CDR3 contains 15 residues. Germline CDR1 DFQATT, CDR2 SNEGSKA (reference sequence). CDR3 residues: CSARRETERTYEQYF.

The CDR3 loop is CASSLTLTGGTEAFF. This chain connects TRBV5-1 to TRBJ1-1; TCRdb calls TRBD1, which cannot be checked without DNA. The CDR3 has 15 residues. Germline V lookup: CDR1 SGHRS, CDR2 YFSETQ.

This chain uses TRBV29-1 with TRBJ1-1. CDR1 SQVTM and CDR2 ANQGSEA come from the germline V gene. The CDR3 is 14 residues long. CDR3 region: CSVGEFGMNTEAFF.

CDR3 protein: CSASGVAGELFF. The V call is TRBV20-1, the J call TRBJ2-2. This CDR3 has 12 residues. Germline CDR1 and CDR2: DFQATT and SNEGSKA (reference sequence).

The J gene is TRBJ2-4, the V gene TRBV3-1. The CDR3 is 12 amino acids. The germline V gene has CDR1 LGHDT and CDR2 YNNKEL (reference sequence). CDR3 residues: CASSQGKNIQYF.

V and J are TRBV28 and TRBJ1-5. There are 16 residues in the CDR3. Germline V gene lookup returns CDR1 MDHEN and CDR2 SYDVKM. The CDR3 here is CASSLSAVTYNQPQHF.

The CDR3 region is CASKTSALAGELFF. The chain recombines TRBV6-5 with TRBJ2-2; TCRdb's D call of TRBD2 is untestable without DNA. CDR3 length: 14 residues. In germline, CDR1 is MNHEY, CDR2 SVGAGI.

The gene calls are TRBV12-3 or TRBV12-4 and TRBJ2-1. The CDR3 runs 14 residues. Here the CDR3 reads CASSLVVSLNEQFF.

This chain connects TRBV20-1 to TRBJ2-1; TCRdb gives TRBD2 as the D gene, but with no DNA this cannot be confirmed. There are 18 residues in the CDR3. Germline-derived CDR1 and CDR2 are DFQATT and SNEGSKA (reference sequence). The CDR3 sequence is CSARVLIAGLSSYNEQFF.

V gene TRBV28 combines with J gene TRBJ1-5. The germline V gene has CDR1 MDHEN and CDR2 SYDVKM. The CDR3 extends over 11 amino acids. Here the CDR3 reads CASSFKQPQHF.

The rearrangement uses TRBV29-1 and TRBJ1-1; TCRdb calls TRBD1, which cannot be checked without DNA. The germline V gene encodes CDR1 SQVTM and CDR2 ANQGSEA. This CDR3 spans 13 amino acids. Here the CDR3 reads CSATTASSTEAFF.

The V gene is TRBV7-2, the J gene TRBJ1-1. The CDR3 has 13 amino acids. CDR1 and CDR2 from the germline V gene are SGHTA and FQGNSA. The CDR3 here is CASSLSISTEAFF.

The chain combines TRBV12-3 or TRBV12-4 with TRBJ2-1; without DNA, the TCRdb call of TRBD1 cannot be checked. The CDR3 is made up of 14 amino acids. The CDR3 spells CASSFAGGRREQFF.

CDR3 region: CASSQDRAGGPHEQYF. The V call is TRBV3-1, the J call TRBJ2-7; TCRdb proposes TRBD2, but this gene call is untestable without DNA. The germline CDR1 and CDR2 sequences are LGHDT and YNNKEL (reference sequence). This CDR3 contains 16 residues.

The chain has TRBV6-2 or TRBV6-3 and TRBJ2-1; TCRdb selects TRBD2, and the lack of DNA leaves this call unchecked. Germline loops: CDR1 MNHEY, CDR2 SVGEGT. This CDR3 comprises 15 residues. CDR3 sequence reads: CASKGSRGAYNEQFF.

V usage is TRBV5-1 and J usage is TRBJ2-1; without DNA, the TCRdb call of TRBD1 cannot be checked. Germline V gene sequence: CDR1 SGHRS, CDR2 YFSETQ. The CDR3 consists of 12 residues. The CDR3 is CASSATGYEQFF. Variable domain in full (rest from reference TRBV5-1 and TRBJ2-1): KAGVTQTPRYLIKTRGQQVTLSCSPISGHRSVSWYQQTPGQGLQFLFEYFSETQRNKGNFPGRFSGRQFSNSRSEMNVSTLELGDSALYLCASSATGYEQFFGPGTRLTVL.

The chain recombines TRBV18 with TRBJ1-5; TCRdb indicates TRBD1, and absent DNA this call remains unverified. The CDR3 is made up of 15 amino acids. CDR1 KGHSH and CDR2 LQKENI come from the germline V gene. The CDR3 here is CASSPERGQHQPQHF.

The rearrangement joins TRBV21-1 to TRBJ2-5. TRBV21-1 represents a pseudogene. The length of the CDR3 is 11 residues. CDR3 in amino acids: CAGVILEAQYF.

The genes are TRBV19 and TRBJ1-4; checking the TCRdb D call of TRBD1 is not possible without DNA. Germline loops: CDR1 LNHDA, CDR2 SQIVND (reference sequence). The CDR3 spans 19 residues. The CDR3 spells CASSIYLGTGIATNEKLFF.

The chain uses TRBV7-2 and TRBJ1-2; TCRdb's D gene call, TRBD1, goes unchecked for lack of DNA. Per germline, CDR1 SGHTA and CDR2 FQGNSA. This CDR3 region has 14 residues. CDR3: CASSLNPGGYGYTF.

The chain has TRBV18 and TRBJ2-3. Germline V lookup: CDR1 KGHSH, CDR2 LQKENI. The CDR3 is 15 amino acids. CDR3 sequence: CASSRVGPSTDTQYF.

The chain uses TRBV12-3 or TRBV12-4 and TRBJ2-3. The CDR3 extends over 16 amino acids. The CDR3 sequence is CASSLLRYGHTDTQYF.